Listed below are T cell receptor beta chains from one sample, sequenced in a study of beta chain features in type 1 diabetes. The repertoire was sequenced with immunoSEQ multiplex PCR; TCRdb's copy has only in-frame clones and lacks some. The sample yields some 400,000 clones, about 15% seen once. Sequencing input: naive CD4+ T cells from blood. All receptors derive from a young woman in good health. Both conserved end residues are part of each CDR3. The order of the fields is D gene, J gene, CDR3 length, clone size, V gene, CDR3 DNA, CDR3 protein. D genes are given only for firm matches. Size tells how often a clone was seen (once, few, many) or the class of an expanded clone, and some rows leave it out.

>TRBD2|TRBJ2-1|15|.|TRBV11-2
TGTGCCAGCAGCTTAACTAGCGGTTCCTACAATGAGCAGTTCTTC
CASSLTSGSYNEQFF
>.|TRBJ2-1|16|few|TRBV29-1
TGCAGCGTTGATCGGGTCACCGCAGCACCTTACAATGAGCAGTTCTTC
CSVDRVTAAPYNEQFF
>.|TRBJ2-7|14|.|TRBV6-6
TGTGCCAGCAACCCGGGACTGTCATCCTACGAGCAGTACTTC
CASNPGLSSYEQYF
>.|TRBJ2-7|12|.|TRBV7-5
TGTGCCAGCAGCTTAACCGGCTACGAGCAGTACTTC
CASSLTGYEQYF
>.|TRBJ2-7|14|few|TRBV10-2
TGCGCCAGCAGTGCACAGGGGAGGAGGTACGAGCAGTACTTC
CASSAQGRRYEQYF
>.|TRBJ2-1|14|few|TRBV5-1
TGCGCCAGCAGCTTGGCTACGGGGTTGGCTGAGCAGTTCTTC
CASSLATGLAEQFF
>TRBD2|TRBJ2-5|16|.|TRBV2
TGTGCCAGCAAGACGGGACTAGCGGGAATTATGGAGACCCAGTACTTC
CASKTGLAGIMETQYF
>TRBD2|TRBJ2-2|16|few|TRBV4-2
TGTGCCAGCAGATCCAGCGGGAGGAGAGGTGCCGGGGAGCTGTTTTTT
CASRSSGRRGAGELFF
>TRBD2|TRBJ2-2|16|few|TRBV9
TGTGCCAGCAGCGCAGGACTAGGAAGAGGGACCGGGGAGCTGTTTTTT
CASSAGLGRGTGELFF
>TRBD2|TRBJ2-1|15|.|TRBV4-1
TGCGCCAGCAGAACCTTTAGCGGGAGAACCAATGAGCAGTTCTTC
CASRTFSGRTNEQFF
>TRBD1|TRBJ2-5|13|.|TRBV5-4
TGTGCCAGCAGGGGGCAGGGGGCGGAACCCCAGTACTTC
CASRGQGAEPQYF
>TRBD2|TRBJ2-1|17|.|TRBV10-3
TGTGCCATCAGCCCGAGGGGGCTAGCGGGAGTCTACAATGAGCAGTTCTTC
CAISPRGLAGVYNEQFF
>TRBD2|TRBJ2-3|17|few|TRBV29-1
TGCAGCGCCAGCCCCGTAGTACTAGCGGGAGTTGCAGATACGCAGTATTTT
CSASPVVLAGVADTQYF